This paragraph reports one T cell receptor (beta chain). Antigen: not known. The source of the sample is a study of shared clonotypes between healthy human individuals. Overall study: CD4 naive cells filled three plates per donor, CD4 memory three, CD8 naive two and CD8 memory one.

Genomic DNA of every subset was divided equally among multiple immunoSEQ plates. Measured with immunoSEQ multiplex PCR; TCRdb has only the in-frame clones, and not every one. The sample yields roughly 2.1 million clones, approximately 94% seen once. Trimming stripped 6 bases from V and 6 bases from J, with 12 bases between. CDR1 is MNHEY, CDR2 SVGAGI, per germline. The CDR3 is made up of 13 amino acids. Study-level points and caveats: With a handful of donors compared, around 5% of naive CD4 clonotypes were shared.

Positively selected for CCR7, the CD45RO-negative cells used as naive CD8 cells excluded terminally differentiated effector memory CD45RA+ cells. The source material was naive CD8+ T cells from PBMCs. The gene calls are TRBV6-5 and TRBJ1-5; D ambiguous. This sequence was found in a man between 18 and 35 years old in good health. Some clones in this sample may be carry-over from other donors' samples. CDR3: CASSLSIRQPQHF. CDR3 nucleotide sequence: TGTGCCAGCAGCCTATCAATCCGTCAGCCCCAGCATTTT.